Below are 20 T cell receptor beta chains sequenced from a single sample in a study of Ad26.COV2.S vaccination and SARS-CoV-2 variants. Treatment indicated: roughly 19 received Ad26.COV2.S at low or high dose, single or two shots; roughly five received placebo; per-sample allocation not given. Sampling was performed 63 days after the first vaccine or placebo injection. The data were produced by immunoSEQ multiplex PCR, yet TCRdb's version contains in-frame clones alone and is incomplete. The sample includes about 320,000 clones, approximately 80% seen only once; the top ten take about 2.1%. Material: peripheral blood, obtained in a trial of Ad26.COV2.S vaccine versus placebo. The receptor source for this set is a person aged 18 to 65 who received the Ad26.COV2.S COVID-19 vaccine or a placebo.

The rearrangement links TRBV7-2 to TRBJ2-3; 9 bases align to TRBD2. Germline V gives CDR1 SGHTA, CDR2 FQGNSA. This CDR3 is built from 15 residues. V dropped 6 bases and J dropped 4; count of bases not matched to a gene: 8. CDR3 sequence reads: CASRPTSGWADTQYF. Written as DNA, the CDR3 is TGTGCCAGCAGGCCTACTAGCGGGTGGGCAGATACGCAGTATTTT.

The chain is built from TRBV11-3 and TRBJ2-5; D is ambiguous. From germline, CDR1 is SGHNT and CDR2 YENEEA. The CDR3 extends over 14 amino acids. V lost 2 bases, J lost 1 base, and 8 bases lay in between. The CDR3 region is CASSLSQVQETQYF. The CDR3 DNA reads TGTGCCAGCAGCTTATCCCAGGTCCAAGAGACCCAGTACTTC.

J is TRBJ2-1 and V is TRBV11-2; 8 bases align to TRBD1. From germline, CDR1 is SGHAT and CDR2 FQNNGV. The CDR3 covers 15 residues. V lost 4 bases and J lost 7; bases outside the gene matches: 9. The CDR3 DNA reads as TGTGCCAGCAGCTACCGGCCGGACAGGGCTAATGAGCAGTTCTTC. Amino acid sequence: CASSYRPDRANEQFF.

This chain links TRBV7-2 with TRBJ1-2; 9 bases fit TRBD1. This CDR3 spans 15 amino acids. Trimming at V came to 6 bases and at J to 5 bases, leaving 10 bases not matched to a gene. Germline V CDR1 and CDR2: SGHTA, FQGNSA. DNA for the CDR3: TGTGCCAGCAGTCCCGACACAGGGGGCGCTTATGGCTACACCTTC. Amino acid sequence: CASSPDTGGAYGYTF. Complete variable domain (other parts from reference TRBV7-2 and TRBJ1-2): GAGVSQSPSNKVTEKGKDVELRCDPISGHTALYWYRQSLGQGLEFLIYFQGNSAPDKSGLPSDRFSAERTGGSVSTLTIQRTQQEDSAVYLCASSPDTGGAYGYTFGSGTRLTVV.

This sequence joins TRBV18 and TRBJ2-3, with D perhaps TRBD1 or TRBD2 (5 bases each). CDR1 and CDR2 from the germline V gene are KGHSH and LQKENI. This CDR3 region has 14 residues. V lost 4 bases, J lost 6 bases, and 14 bases lay in between. CDR3 coding DNA: TGTGCCAGCTCACACCGGGACGGCCGGGATACGCAGTATTTT. As protein: CASSHRDGRDTQYF.

The chain carries TRBV7-9 and TRBJ2-2, with a weak D call TRBD2 (5 bases). The CDR3 sequence is 15 residues long. V was clipped by 5 bases and J by 8 bases, with 18 bases between them. The germline gives CDR1 SEHNR, CDR2 FQNEAQ (reference sequence). The CDR3 spells CASSRGQVPGGELFF. The CDR3 nucleotides are TGTGCCAGCAGCCGAGGGCAGGTCCCTGGGGGGGAGCTGTTTTTT.

This clone has a single count. The chain employs TRBV19 and TRBJ2-7, with 7 bases identical to TRBD2. This CDR3 has 15 residues. Germline CDR1 reads LNHDA; CDR2 reads SQIVND (reference sequence). Trimming took 3 bases from V and 6 from J; bases not matched to a gene: 11. CDR3 sequence (DNA): TGTGCCAGTAGTATCCTACTTTCTACGGGGGGCGAGCAGTACTTC. Its translation is CASSILLSTGGEQYF.

The chain has TRBV29-1 and TRBJ2-5; 9 bases are shared with TRBD2. The CDR3 is 13 amino acids. Germline loops: CDR1 SQVTM, CDR2 ANQGSEA. V trimming: 4 bases; J trimming: 5 bases; junction bases outside the gene matches: 5. CDR3 amino acids: CSVAGGGGETQYF. The CDR3 nucleotides read TGCAGCGTTGCTGGCGGGGGGGGTGAGACCCAGTACTTC.

This clone has more than one count but fewer than ten. The chain has TRBV9 and TRBJ2-7; D ambiguous. Germline V CDR1 and CDR2: SGDLS, YYNGEE. The CDR3 has 12 residues. The germline V and J ends were trimmed by 0 bases and 6 bases, with 7 bases remaining between them. CDR3 residues: CASSVADGEQYF. CDR3 in DNA: TGTGCCAGCAGCGTAGCGGATGGCGAGCAGTACTTC. The full variable domain, rest sourced from reference TRBV9 and TRBJ2-7, is DSGVTQTPKHLITATGQRVTLRCSPRSGDLSVYWYQQSLDQGLQFLIQYYNGEERAKGNILERFSAQQFPDLHSELNLSSLELGDSALYFCASSVADGEQYFGPGTRLTVT.

The chain couples TRBV29-1 to TRBJ2-3; no reliable D call. CDR1 is SQVTM and CDR2 is ANQGSEA in the germline V gene. The V gene lost 4 bases and the J gene lost 3 bases, with 11 bases spanning the gap. The CDR3 is made up of 13 amino acids. The CDR3 DNA sequence: TGCAGCGTTGTTTCACGGTTTACAGATACGCAGTATTTT. This codes for CSVVSRFTDTQYF.

This clone was picked up one time. The chain couples TRBV5-1 to TRBJ1-4; no definite D call. Germline V gives CDR1 SGHRS, CDR2 YFSETQ. The V end was cut by 0 bases, the J end by 7 bases, with 13 bases between. This CDR3 is 15 amino acids long. CDR3 nucleotide sequence: TGCGCCAGCAGCTTGGGCGAAGGAGGTTTTGAAAAACTGTTTTTT. Its protein is CASSLGEGGFEKLFF.

The rearrangement joins TRBV3-1 (or the pseudogene TRBV3-2) to TRBJ2-3; 7 bases fit TRBD2. CDR1 and CDR2 (germline): LGHDT, YNNKEL (reference sequence). Unmatched junction bases numbered 3, after V lost 0 bases and J lost 0 bases. The CDR3 extends over 16 amino acids. CDR3 sequence reads: CASSQDWGGSTDTQYF. CDR3 bases: TGTGCCAGCAGCCAAGACTGGGGGGGTAGCACAGATACGCAGTATTTT.

This clone appeared a single time. The chain uses TRBV12-3 or TRBV12-4 and TRBJ2-2; D call uncertain. Trimming took off 3 bases at V and 7 bases at J, with 6 bases between the two ends. This CDR3 is built from 12 residues. Here the CDR3 reads CASSFVNGELFF. Here the CDR3 DNA reads TGTGCCAGCAGTTTTGTTAACGGGGAGCTGTTTTTT.

The chain links TRBV6-5 to TRBJ1-5; the match to TRBD1 covers 7 bases. CDR1 MNHEY and CDR2 SVGAGI come from the germline V gene. Trimming at V came to 9 bases and at J to 2 bases, leaving 4 bases not matched to a gene. CDR3 length: 13 amino acids. The CDR3 here is CASDRDRNQPQHF. CDR3 coding DNA: TGTGCCAGTGACAGGGACCGCAATCAGCCCCAGCATTTT.

This clone was observed a handful of times. The chain is built from TRBV25-1 and TRBJ2-6; the D call may be TRBD1 or TRBD2 (5 bases each). This CDR3 region has 14 residues. V lost 6 bases to trimming and J lost 1 base, with 7 bases between them. Germline V gene lookup returns CDR1 MGHDK and CDR2 SYGVNS. The CDR3 region has the DNA TGTGCCAGCAGCTGGGGGTCTGGGGCCAACGTCCTGACTTTC. Its protein is CASSWGSGANVLTF.

There are a few counts of this clone. The rearrangement links TRBV3-1 (or the pseudogene TRBV3-2) to TRBJ1-6, with D unclear. The CDR3 spans 15 residues. Germline V lookup: CDR1 LGHDT, CDR2 YNNKEL (reference sequence). Trimming took 2 bases from V and 6 from J, leaving 11 bases between them. The chain's CDR3 is CASSQRVQFNSPLHF. CDR3 DNA sequence: TGTGCCAGCAGCCAAAGAGTACAGTTTAATTCACCCCTCCACTTT.

The rearrangement joins TRBV28 to TRBJ2-5, with 8 bases lining up with TRBD2. The V and J ends lost 1 base and 1 base, in that order; junction bases with no gene match: 2. This CDR3 is built from 15 residues. The germline V gene has CDR1 MDHEN and CDR2 SYDVKM. The CDR3 bases are TGTGCCAGCAGTTTATTAGCGGGGAGCCAAGAGACCCAGTACTTC. Its translation is CASSLLAGSQETQYF.

This chain joins TRBV29-1 and TRBJ2-7; D is possibly TRBD1 or TRBD2 (5 bases each). Trimming removed 6 bases from V and 3 bases from J, with 18 bases in between. Germline-derived CDR1 and CDR2 are SQVTM and ANQGSEA. CDR3 length: 14 residues. The CDR3 bases are TGCAGCGTCCGACGAGGGACCGACGTCTACGAGCAGTACTTC. This encodes CSVRRGTDVYEQYF.

The rearrangement uses TRBV6-2 or TRBV6-3 and TRBJ1-2; TRBD1 might be the D (5 bases). Trimming took off 5 bases at V and 2 bases at J, with 15 bases between the two ends. CDR1 and CDR2 from the germline V gene are MNHEY and SVGEGT. There are 15 residues in the CDR3. The CDR3 spells CASSALGLLNYGYTF. CDR3 nucleotide sequence: TGTGCCAGCAGTGCCCTGGGGCTGCTCAACTATGGCTACACCTTC.

This chain uses TRBV18 with TRBJ1-1; D call uncertain. CDR3 length: 15 amino acids. The germline V gene has CDR1 KGHSH and CDR2 LQKENI. The ends were cut back, 2 bases at V and 4 bases at J, with 14 bases in the middle. In DNA form, the CDR3 reads TGTGCCAGCTCACCAAACGCACAGAGTGGCACTGAAGCTTTCTTT. This gives the protein CASSPNAQSGTEAFF. Full variable domain (remainder filled in from reference TRBV18 and TRBJ1-1): NAGVMQNPRHLVRRRGQEARLRCSPMKGHSHVYWYRQLPEEGLKFMVYLQKENIIDESGMPKERFSAEFPKEGPSILRIQQVVRGDSAAYFCASSPNAQSGTEAFFGQGTRLTVV.